This TCR beta chain was documented in a study of blood T cell repertoires in COVID-19. Authors' data handling: How many nucleated cells were present was estimated from reference gene primer amplification. Generated by immunoSEQ multiplex PCR, the TCRdb table keeps only in-frame clones and is missing some. Clone size and the V and J calls come from that table; the DNA yielded D and trimming. Of around 390,000 clones in the sample, about 87% were seen once. Researchers sorted participants into cohorts using their self-reported clinical history. There are 14 residues in the CDR3. The germline CDR1 and CDR2 sequences are SGHAT and FQNNGV. The ends were cut back, 5 bases at V and 3 bases at J, with 11 bases in the middle.

The origin of this receptor is a woman aged 45-65 years who had recovered from COVID-19. The rearrangement uses TRBV11-2 and TRBJ1-3, with D hard to call. The sequencing sample was made of PBMCs or T cells enriched from blood (not recorded which). The CDR3 DNA is TGTGCCAGCAGCAACGAGGTTTATGGAAACACCATATATTTT. Protein sequence: CASSNEVYGNTIYF.